The rows below give T cell receptor beta chains drawn from one sample of a study of shared clonotypes between healthy human individuals. Libraries were prepared by immunoSEQ multiplex PCR; TCRdb keeps only in-frame clonotypes and omits some of them. The data show more than 500,000 clones, roughly 95% seen once. The sample was naive CD4+ T cells sorted from blood. The origin of the receptors is a woman aged 25-40 years in good health. Both conserved end residues are part of each CDR3. The order of the fields is clone size, J gene, V gene, D gene, CDR3 DNA, CDR3 protein. A D gene is named only where the DNA matches it firmly. The listing skips clone size in some rows; elsewhere it reads once, few, many or a size class.

NA TRBJ2-7 TRBV28 TRBD1 TGTGCCAGCAGCGTAACAGGGGACTACGAGCAGTACTTC CASSVTGDYEQYF
NA TRBJ2-7 TRBV2 NA TGTGCCAGCGACACCCCGAGTCTCGAGCAGTACTTC CASDTPSLEQYF
NA TRBJ2-1 TRBV6-1 TRBD2 TGTGCCAGCAGTGATTCAACTAGCGGATACAATGAGCAGTTCTTC CASSDSTSGYNEQFF
NA TRBJ2-5 TRBV19 NA TGTGCCAGTAGTATAGTAGGACGCACACCGGAGACCCAGTACTTC CASSIVGRTPETQYF
once TRBJ1-1 TRBV11-2 NA TGTGCCAGCAGCTCGACTCAGGCCCTGAACACTGAAGCTTTCTTT CASSSTQALNTEAFF
NA TRBJ2-5 TRBV7-2 TRBD2 TGTGCCAGCAGCAAAAGAGCGGGAGCAGTGGAGACCCAGTACTTC CASSKRAGAVETQYF
once TRBJ2-1 TRBV21-1 NA TGTGCCAGCAGCAAAGCGCTCCGAGGTTCTAGCGGTAAGGGTGAGCAGTTCTTC CASSKALRGSSGKGEQFF
NA TRBJ2-3 TRBV6-1 NA TGTGCCAGCAGTGGAGCTTATCTAAGCACAGATACGCAGTATTTT CASSGAYLSTDTQYF
NA TRBJ1-1 TRBV7-9 NA TGTGCCAGCAGCTTCGAGGTGAACACTGAAGCTTTCTTT CASSFEVNTEAFF
NA TRBJ2-6 TRBV2 NA TGTGCCAGCACCCGGGGTGGGGCCAACGTCCTGACTTTC CASTRGGANVLTF
NA TRBJ2-7 TRBV7-2 NA TGTGCCAGCAGCTTAGGGGCGGGCCCTTCCTACGAGCAGTACTTC CASSLGAGPSYEQYF
NA TRBJ2-7 TRBV6-6 NA TGTGCCAGCAGTCCCCGAGTAGGAAAGGATGACGAGCAGTACTTC CASSPRVGKDDEQYF
NA TRBJ2-7 TRBV11-2 TRBD2 TGTGCCAGCAGCCCAGGGACTAGCGGGAGCGGGTGGATCTACGAGCAGTACTTC CASSPGTSGSGWIYEQYF
NA TRBJ2-7 TRBV18 TRBD2 TGTGCCAGCTCAACCGGGACTAGAAGTTACGAGCAGTACTTC CASSTGTRSYEQYF
NA TRBJ2-7 TRBV6-6 NA TGTGCCAGCAGTTACTCAGATCAGGGATACGAGCAGTACTTC CASSYSDQGYEQYF
NA TRBJ2-1 TRBV11-3 TRBD2 TGTGCCAGCAGCTTAGTGGCGGGAGGAGCGGGGAATGAGCAGTTCTTC CASSLVAGGAGNEQFF
once TRBJ1-1 TRBV29-1 NA TGCAGCGCTCGCTGGGTGAGTCTTGAAGCTTTCTTT CSARWVSLEAFF
NA TRBJ2-1 TRBV29-1 NA TGCAGCGTTGTTGGGACAAGCCTCAATGAGCAGTTCTTC CSVVGTSLNEQFF
NA TRBJ1-5 TRBV6-1 NA TGTGCCAGCACCAGAGGGGTAGGATTTCAGCCCCAGCATTTT CASTRGVGFQPQHF
NA TRBJ1-2 TRBV28 NA TGTGCCAGCACGCTGGCCCAGGGAGACTATGGCTACACCTTC CASTLAQGDYGYTF
NA TRBJ2-4 TRBV27 NA TGTGCCAGCAGTTTATCGAAGGGGGCCAAAAACATTCAGTACTTC CASSLSKGAKNIQYF
once TRBJ1-5 TRBV11-2 NA TGTGCCAGCACCGCCGGACAGCCAAGCAATCAGCCCCAGCATTTT CASTAGQPSNQPQHF
NA TRBJ1-1 TRBV7-6 NA TGTGCCAGCGTCCAGGGGCTTCGGGACACTGAAGCTTTCTTT CASVQGLRDTEAFF
NA TRBJ2-3 TRBV18 NA TGTGCCAGCTCACCAGGAAGTAGCGGCACAGATACGCAGTATTTT CASSPGSSGTDTQYF
NA TRBJ2-7 TRBV28 TRBD1 TGTGCCAGCGCATCGGCGACAGGGGTACCCTACGAGCAGTACTTC CASASATGVPYEQYF
NA TRBJ1-4 TRBV5-1 NA TGCGCCAGCAGCCCAGGCTGGGATTTTAATGAAAAACTGTTTTTT CASSPGWDFNEKLFF
NA TRBJ1-2 TRBV28 NA TGTGCCAGCAGCGGAGGGGGACGAAAAGCTAACTATGGCTACACCTTC CASSGGGRKANYGYTF
NA TRBJ2-7 TRBV9 NA TGTGCCAGCAGCGTAGCTGGAGGAAAGCAGTACTTC CASSVAGGKQYF
NA TRBJ1-5 TRBV10-2 NA TGCGCCACCCTGGGGTCCGGGGCACCTAGCAATCAGCCCCAGCATTTT CATLGSGAPSNQPQHF
NA TRBJ1-5 TRBV18 NA TGTGCCAGCTCACTTACTAGGGATTATTCATATCAGCCCCAGCATTTT CASSLTRDYSYQPQHF
NA TRBJ2-7 TRBV4-1 NA TGCGCCAGCAGCCAAGATCCTGGGGGTGAGGGAGGTGAGCAGTACTTC CASSQDPGGEGGEQYF
NA TRBJ1-2 TRBV27 NA TGTGCCAGCAGTTTACGACAGACTAACTATGGCTACACCTTC CASSLRQTNYGYTF
NA TRBJ1-4 TRBV5-8 TRBD1 TGTGCCAGCAGCCTGCACGGGACAGGGTCAACTAATGAAAAACTGTTTTTT CASSLHGTGSTNEKLFF
NA TRBJ1-1 TRBV5-6 NA TGTGCCAGCACCCTAAGAGGGGTTTGGAGGAACACTGAAGCTTTCTTT CASTLRGVWRNTEAFF
NA TRBJ2-3 TRBV27 TRBD2 TGTGCCAGGGCCCGGGGTGGACTAGCGGGAACAAGAGATAATACGCAGTATTTT CARARGGLAGTRDNTQYF
NA TRBJ1-1 TRBV6-4 NA TGTGCCAGCAGTGACACATCTAGGGACACTGAAGCTTTCTTT CASSDTSRDTEAFF
NA TRBJ1-2 TRBV28 NA TGTGCCAGCAGTCGGCGGCAACTCTATGGCTACACCTTC CASSRRQLYGYTF
NA TRBJ2-7 TRBV23-1 TRBD1 TGCGCCAGCAGTCAATTGGGCAGGGGGCCTTACGAGCAGTACTTC CASSQLGRGPYEQYF
NA TRBJ2-1 TRBV27 TRBD2 TGTGCCAGCAGTAAAACGACTAGCGGGTTAGGGATCAATGAGCAGTTCTTC CASSKTTSGLGINEQFF
once TRBJ2-5 TRBV4-1 TRBD2 TGCGCCAGCAGCCAAGGGGGACTAGCGGGAGTAGAGACCCAGTACTTC CASSQGGLAGVETQYF
NA TRBJ2-1 TRBV5-6 NA TGTGCCAGCAGCGGCGGACAGCCTTACAATGAGCAGTTCTTC CASSGGQPYNEQFF
NA TRBJ2-7 TRBV28 NA TGTGCCAGCAGTGGGCCGGGCCCTTCCTACGAGCAGTACTTC CASSGPGPSYEQYF
NA TRBJ1-5 TRBV19 TRBD1 TGTGCCAGTAGTGGACAGGGGAATGATCAGCCCCAGCATTTT CASSGQGNDQPQHF
NA TRBJ2-1 TRBV18 TRBD1 TGTGCCAGCTCACCAGGACAGGGGGCGAGGGGTGAGCAGTTCTTC CASSPGQGARGEQFF
NA TRBJ1-5 TRBV28 NA TGTGCCAGCGGGGGGGGAGCGGGAAGCAATCAGCCCCAGCATTTT CASGGGAGSNQPQHF
NA TRBJ1-3 TRBV28 NA TGTGCCAGCTATGACTGGAGCTCTGGAAACACCATATATTTT CASYDWSSGNTIYF
NA TRBJ2-1 TRBV20-1 NA TGCAGTGCCAGGGACAATGAGCAGTTCTTC CSARDNEQFF
NA TRBJ1-3 TRBV28 NA TGTGCCAGCAGTTTAGCTGGAAACACCATATATTTT CASSLAGNTIYF
NA TRBJ1-4 TRBV9 NA TGTGCCAGCAGCGTAGAGTCGGGACGCGTTAATGAAAAACTGTTTTTT CASSVESGRVNEKLFF
NA TRBJ2-1 TRBV10-1 NA TGCGCCAGCAGTGCAACAGCCCAGGCAAGTCGGCAGTTCTTC CASSATAQASRQFF
NA TRBJ2-7 TRBV5-4 TRBD2 TGTGCCAGCACGAGCGGCGGGGCTAGCGGGGGATCGTCCTACGAGCAGTACTTC CASTSGGASGGSSYEQYF
once TRBJ1-3 TRBV5-1 NA TGCGCCAGCAGCTTGGGTCGGACGGCGAACTCTGGAAACACCATATATTTT CASSLGRTANSGNTIYF
NA TRBJ2-5 TRBV7-2 NA TGTGCCAGCAGCCTCTCGTGGGGGAGTGGTTTCCAAGAGACCCAGTACTTC CASSLSWGSGFQETQYF
NA TRBJ2-1 TRBV11-2 NA TGTGCCAGCAGCTTCTCGGGGGGCGATGAGCAGTTCTTC CASSFSGGDEQFF
NA TRBJ1-4 TRBV28 TRBD1 TGTGCCAGCAGTTTAAGACAGGGTACGATTAATGAAAAACTGTTTTTT CASSLRQGTINEKLFF